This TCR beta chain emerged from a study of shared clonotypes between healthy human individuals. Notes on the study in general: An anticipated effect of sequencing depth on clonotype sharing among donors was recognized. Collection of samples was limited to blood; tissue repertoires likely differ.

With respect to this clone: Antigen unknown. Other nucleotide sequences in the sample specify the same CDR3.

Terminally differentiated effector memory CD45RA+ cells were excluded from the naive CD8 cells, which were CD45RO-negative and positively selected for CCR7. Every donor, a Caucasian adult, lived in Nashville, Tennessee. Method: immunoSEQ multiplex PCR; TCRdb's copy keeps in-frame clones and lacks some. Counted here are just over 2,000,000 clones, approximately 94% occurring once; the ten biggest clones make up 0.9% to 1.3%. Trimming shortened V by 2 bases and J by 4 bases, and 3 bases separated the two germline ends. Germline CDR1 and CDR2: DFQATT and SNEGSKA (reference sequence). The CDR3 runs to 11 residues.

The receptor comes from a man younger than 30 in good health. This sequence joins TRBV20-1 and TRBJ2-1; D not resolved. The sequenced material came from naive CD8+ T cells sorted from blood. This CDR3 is CSARLYNEQFF. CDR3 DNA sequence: TGCAGTGCTAGACTGTACAATGAGCAGTTCTTC.